Listed here are 20 T cell receptor beta chains from one sample, sequenced in a study of control samples from healthy donors and cancer patients. Sequencing was performed with immunoSEQ multiplex PCR; in TCRdb, only in-frame clones are kept and a portion is missing. The sample lists more than 95,000 clones; over 90% were seen once. What was sequenced was blood. The receptors were sampled from a man aged 30 to 45 in good health.

This clone has a single count. Here the CDR3 reads CASRGPSGGTDTQYF. In DNA, the CDR3 is TGTGCCAGCAGGGGACCTAGCGGGGGAACAGATACGCAGTATTTT. The chain joins TRBV2 to TRBJ2-3; 10 nucleotides line up with TRBD2. The germline CDR1 and CDR2 sequences are SNHLY and FYNNEI. The CDR3 consists of 15 residues. The V gene end was trimmed by 6 bases and the J gene end by 3 bases; junction bases not matched to a gene: 6.

This chain joins TRBV9 and TRBJ2-3, with D possibly called TRBD1 or TRBD2 (6 bases each). The length of the CDR3 is 14 residues. CDR1 SGDLS and CDR2 YYNGEE come from the germline V gene. V lost 5 bases, J lost 0 bases, and 10 bases lay in between. CDR3 region: CASSRGASTDTQYF. The CDR3 coding sequence is TGTGCCAGCAGTAGGGGGGCCAGCACAGATACGCAGTATTTT.

The J gene is TRBJ2-3, the V gene TRBV4-1, with D maybe TRBD2 (6 bases). V dropped 0 bases and J dropped 11 bases, with 12 bases sitting between them. The CDR3 extends over 13 amino acids. Germline values: CDR1 MGHRA, CDR2 YSYEKL. In DNA, the CDR3 is TGCGCCAGCAGCCAAGAGGAGCTAGCGCGGCAGTATTTT. This codes for CASSQEELARQYF.

V gene TRBV7-9 combines with J gene TRBJ1-1, with 10 nucleotides matching TRBD1. J gave up 1 base and V 5 bases, and 16 bases lay outside the gene matches. CDR1 and CDR2 (germline): SEHNR, FQNEAQ (reference sequence). This CDR3 comprises 19 residues. CDR3 residues: CASSADRGLFKGANTEAFF. CDR3 in DNA: TGTGCCAGCAGCGCAGACAGGGGGCTCTTTAAGGGCGCGAACACTGAAGCTTTCTTT.

The J gene is TRBJ1-4, the V gene TRBV30; a weak D match, TRBD1 (5 bases). Looked up from germline, CDR1 is GTSNPN and CDR2 is SVGIG (reference sequence). Trimming cost V 5 bases and J 8 bases, with 18 bases left between them. This CDR3 is 14 amino acids long. CDR3 DNA: TGTGCCTGGCTCGTGCGGGCAGGGAACGAAAAACTGTTTTTT. Protein product: CAWLVRAGNEKLFF. Full variable domain (missing parts from reference TRBV30 and TRBJ1-4): SQTIHQWPATLVQPVGSPLSLECTVEGTSNPNLYWYRQAAGRGLQLLFYSVGIGQISSEVPQNLSASRPQDRQFILSSKKLLLSDSGFYLCAWLVRAGNEKLFFGSGTQLSVL.

The rearrangement joins TRBV29-1 to TRBJ1-2, with 7 positions matching TRBD1. The ends lost 8 bases at V and 0 bases at J; junction bases unmatched: 6. The CDR3 runs to 13 residues. CDR1 is SQVTM, CDR2 ANQGSEA, per germline. The CDR3 nucleotides are TGCAGCCTCTGGGACAGTTCTAACTATGGCTACACCTTC. Amino acid sequence: CSLWDSSNYGYTF.

This sequence joins TRBV7-3 and TRBJ2-2; D not certain. V was clipped by 1 base and J by 8 bases, with 11 bases between them. Germline-derived CDR1 and CDR2 are SGHTA and FQGTGA. This CDR3 spans 14 amino acids. The CDR3 coding sequence is TGTGCCAGCAGCTTAAGTCCCCGTACTGGGGAGCTGTTTTTT. This gives the protein CASSLSPRTGELFF. The whole variable domain, filled in from reference TRBV7-3 and TRBJ2-2, reads GAGVSQTPSNKVTEKGKYVELRCDPISGHTALYWYRQSLGQGPEFLIYFQGTGAADDSGLPNDRFFAVRPEGSVSTLKIQRTERGDSAVYLCASSLSPRTGELFFGEGSRLTVL.

This chain uses TRBV19 with TRBJ1-1, with 8 bases matching TRBD1. The germline V gene encodes CDR1 LNHDA and CDR2 SQIVND (reference sequence). Trimming cost V 7 bases and J 0 bases; bases outside gene matches: 1. This CDR3 comprises 13 residues. CDR3 residues: CASTDRVNTEAFF. CDR3 nucleotide sequence: TGTGCCAGTACGGACAGGGTGAACACTGAAGCTTTCTTT.

The chain couples TRBV7-9 to TRBJ1-1; possibly TRBD1 for D (5 bases). The V and J ends lost 5 bases and 3 bases respectively, with 10 bases between them. This CDR3 has 13 residues. The V gene's germline CDR1 is SEHNR and CDR2 FQNEAQ (reference sequence). CDR3 protein: CASSPQGHTEAFF. The CDR3 DNA sequence: TGTGCCAGCAGCCCCCAGGGACACACTGAAGCTTTCTTT.

This sequence joins TRBV14 and TRBJ2-2; no reliable D call. V was shortened by 0 bases and J by 3 bases, with 11 bases between the two germline ends. This CDR3 comprises 16 residues. Germline assignment: CDR1 SGHDN and CDR2 FVKESK. The CDR3 coding sequence is TGTGCCAGCAGCCAAGAGGCCCGCCTTCACACCGGGGAGCTGTTTTTT. Encoded protein: CASSQEARLHTGELFF.

In this sample, this clone turned up a few times. This chain joins TRBV18 and TRBJ1-6; no firm D call. The CDR3 loop spans 13 amino acids. In germline, CDR1 is KGHSH, CDR2 LQKENI. V dropped 3 bases and J dropped 9 bases, with 9 bases sitting between them. The CDR3 protein is CASSPVAGSPLHF. The CDR3 nucleotides read TGTGCCAGCTCACCTGTAGCGGGTTCACCCCTCCACTTT.

CDR3 bases: TGTGCCAGCAGCTTAGCGCGGGGCCCCAATGAGCAGTTCTTC. Residues: CASSLARGPNEQFF. The rearrangement links TRBV7-9 to TRBJ2-1, with D perhaps TRBD2 (6 bases). The length of the CDR3 is 14 residues. Trimming removed 0 bases from V and 6 bases from J, with 9 bases in between. In germline, CDR1 is SEHNR, CDR2 FQNEAQ (reference sequence).

This CDR3 reads CASSLQAGSSYNEQFF. The CDR3, as DNA: TGCGCCAGCAGCTTACAAGCGGGTAGCTCCTACAATGAGCAGTTCTTC. The V call is TRBV5-1, the J call TRBJ2-1, with a possible D match to TRBD2 (6 bases). The CDR3 sequence is 16 residues long. Trimming took off 2 bases at V and 0 bases at J, with 12 bases between the two ends. Germline values: CDR1 SGHRS, CDR2 YFSETQ.

This clone came up once. V and J are TRBV9 and TRBJ1-1, with TRBD1 matching 7 bases. Germline CDR1 is SGDLS and CDR2 is YYNGEE. This CDR3 is 12 amino acids long. The V and J ends lost 3 bases and 8 bases, in that order; junction bases with no gene match: 4. CDR3 coding DNA: TGTGCCAGCAGCGCCCTGGGACAGGAAGCTTTCTTT. Translating it yields CASSALGQEAFF.

The rearrangement links TRBV9 to TRBJ2-5; the D gene is possibly TRBD2 (5 bases). The CDR3 extends over 14 amino acids. V lost 4 bases to trimming and J lost 7 bases, with 17 bases between them. CDR1 and CDR2 (germline): SGDLS, YYNGEE. The CDR3 here is CASSPTGSPWTQYF. CDR3 sequence (DNA): TGTGCCAGCAGCCCAACGGGGTCTCCATGGACCCAGTACTTC.

The V call is TRBV24-1, the J call TRBJ1-5; D gene uncertain. The CDR3 is made up of 11 amino acids. V was clipped by 4 bases and J by 15 bases, with 12 bases between them. CDR1 and CDR2 (germline): KGHDR, SFDVKD. This chain's CDR3 is CATSDPFDWHF. In DNA form, the CDR3 reads TGTGCCACCAGTGACCCCTTCGATTGGCATTTT.

This clone was seen only once. V is TRBV30 and J is TRBJ2-2; 9 bases match TRBD2. V gave up 7 bases and J gave up 4 bases; unmatched junction bases: 13. Germline V lookup: CDR1 GTSNPN, CDR2 SVGIG (reference sequence). CDR3 size: 16 residues. CDR3 loop: CASPDGAGGPTGELFF. The CDR3 DNA reads TGTGCCTCGCCCGATGGAGCGGGGGGCCCCACCGGGGAGCTGTTTTTT.

CDR3 sequence: CASSLYKSNQPQHF. CDR3 bases: TGTGCCAGCAGTCTGTACAAAAGCAATCAGCCCCAGCATTTT. This chain joins TRBV6-6 and TRBJ1-5; D unclear. Germline CDR1 and CDR2: MNHNY and SVGAGI (reference sequence). V lost 5 bases to trimming and J lost 1 base, with 9 bases between them. The length of the CDR3 is 14 residues.

The chain couples TRBV19 to TRBJ2-5, with 9 bases that match TRBD2. V lost 5 bases, J lost 7 bases, and 23 bases stayed unmatched. Germline V gene sequence: CDR1 LNHDA, CDR2 SQIVND (reference sequence). This CDR3 has 19 residues. The CDR3 reads CASSSELWSGGSLPGTQYF. CDR3 nucleotide sequence: TGTGCCAGTAGTTCAGAGTTGTGGAGCGGGGGGTCTCTTCCGGGGACCCAGTACTTC. The full variable domain, with the rest looked up from reference TRBV19 and TRBJ2-5, is DGGITQSPKYLFRKEGQNVTLSCEQNLNHDAMYWYRQDPGQGLRLIYYSQIVNDFQKGDIAEGYSVSREKKESFPLTVTSAQKNPTAFYLCASSSELWSGGSLPGTQYFGPGTRLLVL.

The V and J genes are TRBV11-2 and TRBJ1-1; TRBD1 aligns across 7 bases. Germline-derived CDR1 and CDR2 are SGHAT and FQNNGV. The CDR3 runs 14 residues. V lost 3 bases and J lost 5; bases outside the gene matches: 6. The CDR3 sequence is CASSLHRGQTEAFF. CDR3 nucleotides: TGTGCCAGCAGCTTGCACAGGGGACAGACTGAAGCTTTCTTT.